What follows is one T cell receptor beta chain and its context. Its antigen is as yet unknown. The source of the sample is a study of cytomegalovirus exposure and HLA in healthy donors. Overall study findings and caveats: Fewer N-insertions than the roughly 650-donor mean were reportedly shown by an Asian-associated ancestry cluster in a later analysis. Within an earlier analysis, most TCR beta V segments proved productive either about 87% or about 30% of the time. The classifier reportedly diagnosed cytomegalovirus status with high sensitivity and specificity.

The V end lost 4 bases, the J end lost 1 base, and 10 bases lay between the germline ends. Germline V gene lookup returns CDR1 LNHDA and CDR2 SQIVND (reference sequence). The CDR3 sequence is 14 residues long. The donors, nominally healthy at sampling, likely had unrecorded immune exposures. It was with 60 Vbeta and 13 Jbeta primers that the PCR ran. Data came from immunoSEQ multiplex PCR; TCRdb stores just in-frame clones and leaves some out. Altogether under 300,000 clones are present, about nine tenths being singletons, with the ten largest covering around 4%. This chain connects TRBV19 to TRBJ1-1; D gene ambiguous. Sequenced input: PBMCs. This receptor was obtained from a man aged 35 to 55 in good health and CMV-seropositive. The CDR3 DNA reads as TGTGCCAGTAGTACCCTAGAGAGGAACACTGAAGCTTTCTTT. Its translation is CASSTLERNTEAFF.